Listed here are 11 T cell receptor beta chains from one sample, sequenced in a study of blood T cells in healthy people across ages (dated by TCRdb to the mid-2010s). Library method: 5' RACE. The second PCR ran for roughly 7 to 11 cycles and used a J-beta primer mix along with a sample-barcoded 5' primer. Using fastp trimming at Q25 and MiXCR clonotype assembly, TCRdb reanalyzed the public sequencing data and kept in-frame beta chains. A single entry per CDR3 protein holds the most common genes and DNA from its merged rows. For this sample the table gives 1.5 million to 2 million distinct CDR3 sequences, of which about two fifths were detected only once. The leading ten clones occupy 20% to 25% of the sample. Material: blood. The receptors were gathered from a human donor in good health.

The chain recombines TRBV15 with TRBJ1-3, with D tentatively TRBD1 (5 bases). V was cut by 1 base and J by 0 bases, with 10 bases left in between. Germline assignment: CDR1 LNHNV and CDR2 YYDKDF (reference sequence). The length of the CDR3 is 16 residues. This CDR3 is CATSRGQFNSGNTIYF. The CDR3 DNA reads TGTGCCACCAGCAGAGGACAGTTCAACTCTGGAAACACCATATATTTT.

This chain connects TRBV20-1 to TRBJ1-2; no firm D call. The CDR3 consists of 14 residues. Between the trimmed V and J ends, which lost 0 bases and 5 bases, there was a span of 13 bases. Germline assignment: CDR1 DFQATT and CDR2 SNEGSKA (reference sequence). The CDR3 sequence is CSAREIRTFYGYTF. The CDR3, as DNA: TGCAGTGCTAGAGAAATACGGACCTTTTATGGCTACACCTTC.

This clonotype was picked up one time. The J gene is TRBJ1-2, the V gene TRBV4-3; no clear D. CDR3 length: 12 amino acids. The germline V and J ends were trimmed by 3 bases and 6 bases, with 8 bases remaining between them. Germline CDR1 reads LGHNA; CDR2 reads YSLEER. The CDR3 sequence: CASSQGADGYTF. CDR3 coding DNA: TGCGCCAGCAGCCAGGGCGCCGATGGCTACACCTTC.

In nucleotides, the CDR3 is TGTGCCATCAGTGAGGGGGCAAGTGATCAGCCCCAGCATTTT. Amino acid sequence: CAISEGASDQPQHF. This rearrangement joins TRBV10-3 to TRBJ1-5, with a weak D call TRBD1 (5 bases). V lost 2 bases to trimming and J lost 5 bases, with 10 bases between them. Germline values: CDR1 ENHRY, CDR2 SYGVKD. The CDR3 loop spans 14 amino acids.

This clonotype was seen just once. The chain is built from TRBV28 and TRBJ2-1; 8 nucleotides align to TRBD2. Germline trimming cut 8 bases from V and 2 bases from J; bases unmatched to any gene: 11. Germline CDR1 is MDHEN and CDR2 is SYDVKM. CDR3 length: 16 residues. In DNA, the CDR3 is TGTGCCAGCTGCACCTTGGCGGGGGGCCCCTACAATGAGCAGTTCTTC. Its protein is CASCTLAGGPYNEQFF.

V gene TRBV29-1 combines with J gene TRBJ2-7; a possible D gene is TRBD1 (5 bases). The CDR3 spans 13 residues. From germline, CDR1 is SQVTM and CDR2 ANQGSEA. V lost 4 bases and J 9 bases, leaving 19 bases between the germline ends. CDR3 protein: CSVVVSGKSGQYF. The CDR3 bases are TGCAGCGTTGTGGTTTCAGGGAAGTCAGGGCAGTACTTC.

This clonotype was observed a few times. The chain combines TRBV6-5 with TRBJ1-2, with D hard to call. Trimming cost V 6 bases and J 0 bases, with 14 bases left between them. The CDR3 is 15 residues long. Per germline, CDR1 MNHEY and CDR2 SVGAGI. CDR3 coding DNA: TGTGCCAGCAGAACTTTAAGTGGGGCTAACTATGGCTACACCTTC. Encoded protein: CASRTLSGANYGYTF.

The chain combines TRBV3-1 with TRBJ2-7; D not resolved. V lost 1 base and J lost 4, with 8 bases in between. CDR3 size: 13 residues. The germline V gene has CDR1 LGHDT and CDR2 YNNKEL (reference sequence). CDR3 loop: CASSQVDGYEQYF. The CDR3 DNA follows: TGTGCCAGCAGCCAAGTGGACGGTTACGAGCAGTACTTC.

In its sample, this clonotype was seen a few times. This chain joins TRBV12-3 or TRBV12-4 and TRBJ1-2, with 7 bases fitting TRBD1. V gave up 3 bases and J gave up 8 bases; unmatched junction bases: 9. The CDR3 extends over 14 amino acids. CDR3 bases: TGTGCCAGCAGTTTTGAACAGGGGATCAGAGGCTACACCTTC. Encoded protein: CASSFEQGIRGYTF.

V is TRBV7-2 and J is TRBJ1-6, with a tentative D call TRBD1 (5 bases). The length of the CDR3 is 15 residues. V lost 1 base, J lost 9 bases, and 13 bases lay in between. The germline V gene has CDR1 SGHTA and CDR2 FQGNSA. CDR3 residues: CASSLGARVFSPLHF. CDR3 in DNA: TGTGCCAGCAGCTTAGGGGCCAGGGTGTTTTCACCCCTCCACTTT.

This chain connects TRBV20-1 to TRBJ1-1, with D perhaps TRBD1 (6 bases). This CDR3 has 15 residues. CDR1 DFQATT and CDR2 SNEGSKA come from the germline V gene (reference sequence). The CDR3 sequence is CSAEGSGGMDTEAFF. The CDR3 bases are TGCAGCGCTGAGGGGTCGGGGGGCATGGACACTGAAGCTTTCTTT.